Given below is one T cell receptor beta chain in context. Its antigen is undetermined. The CDR3 extends over 15 amino acids. Germline V gene sequence: CDR1 SGHTA, CDR2 FQGTGA. The ends lost 4 bases at V and 5 bases at J; junction bases unmatched: 3. The data belong to a study of Ad26.COV2.S vaccination and SARS-CoV-2 variants. The overall study: Donor got 5x10^10 or 1x10^11 viral particles of Ad26.COV2.S. Findings and caveats of the study: Vaccine recipients showed a spike-specific TCR breadth that was higher than in placebo recipients.

Profiled with immunoSEQ multiplex PCR; TCRdb holds only in-frame clones, not every one. The table records 320,000 or so clones, 75% to 90% of them present only once. Treatment specified: 15 to 20 received Ad26.COV2.S at low or high dose, single or two shots; several received placebo; per-sample allocation not given. The samples were gathered on day 63 after the first injection of vaccine or placebo. Within Boston, the person who donated was an adult of 18-55 years. The TCR comes from a person aged 18-65 years who received the Ad26.COV2.S COVID-19 vaccine or a placebo. The material was peripheral blood, obtained in a trial of Ad26.COV2.S vaccine versus placebo. V usage is TRBV7-3 and J usage is TRBJ2-3, with 13 bases aligning to TRBD2. CDR3 loop: CASSSGTSGIDTQYF. The CDR3, as DNA: TGTGCCAGCAGCTCCGGGACTAGCGGGATAGATACGCAGTATTTT. The variable domain in full, with the rest retrieved from reference TRBV7-3 and TRBJ2-3, is GAGVSQTPSNKVTEKGKYVELRCDPISGHTALYWYRQSLGQGPEFLIYFQGTGAADDSGLPNDRFFAVRPEGSVSTLKIQRTERGDSAVYLCASSSGTSGIDTQYFGPGTRLTVL.